The 32 T cell receptor beta chains listed next were all sequenced from one sample in a study of regulatory T cells in long-lasting Graves disease. Time point given: persistent/refractory GD, antithyroid drugs over 5 years with positive TRAb. After RNA was extracted from PBMCs, the TCR library was made from it. iRepertoire HTBI primers and Arm-PCR of CDR3 regions built TCR beta libraries. One entry per CDR3 protein, called by TCRdb with MiXCR from the multiplex PCR reads. The data show a few hundred thousand distinct CDR3 sequences, roughly a quarter seen once. The source was peripheral blood mononuclear cells (PBMCs), collected when the disease was refractory, from a patient treated with antithyroid drugs. The origin of the receptors is a female donor with Graves disease.

The DNA of the CDR3 is TGTGCCAGTAGTAACTTGAGGGCGGGAGAGGAGACCCAGTACTTC. Protein sequence: CASSNLRAGEETQYF. This rearrangement joins TRBV19 to TRBJ2-5, with 7 bases fitting TRBD2. This CDR3 spans 15 amino acids. Germline CDR1 and CDR2: LNHDA and SQIVND (reference sequence). V dropped 4 bases and J dropped 5; count of bases not matched to a gene: 10.

In its sample, this clonotype was seen many times. This chain uses TRBV12-3 or TRBV12-4 with TRBJ1-2; D is possibly TRBD1 (5 bases). Deletions cut 2 bases from V and 3 bases from J, with 7 bases between. There are 13 residues in the CDR3. The CDR3 loop is CASSLRGYYGYTF. The CDR3 DNA reads TGTGCCAGCAGTTTACGGGGGTACTATGGCTACACCTTC.

This clonotype was seen a handful of times. The chain links TRBV27 to TRBJ1-4; TRBD1 might be the D (5 bases). The CDR3 is made up of 14 amino acids. The V gene lost 6 bases and the J gene lost 6 bases, with 14 bases spanning the gap. Germline V gene sequence: CDR1 MNHEY, CDR2 SMNVEV (reference sequence). CDR3 loop: CASRVQGRDEKLFF. The CDR3 DNA reads TGTGCCAGCAGGGTTCAGGGAAGGGATGAAAAACTGTTTTTT.

This chain joins TRBV7-2 and TRBJ2-6; D is uncertain. Germline CDR1 SGHTA, CDR2 FQGNSA. Trimming shortened V by 5 bases and J by 9 bases, and 8 bases separated the two germline ends. CDR3 size: 12 residues. The CDR3 is CASSTLINVLTF. DNA for the CDR3: TGTGCCAGCAGCACCCTGATCAACGTCCTGACTTTC.

This clonotype showed up many times. The V call is TRBV20-1, the J call TRBJ2-7, with D possibly being TRBD1 or TRBD2 (5 bases each). V lost 0 bases and J lost 2, with 14 bases in between. This CDR3 is 15 amino acids long. The germline V gene has CDR1 DFQATT and CDR2 SNEGSKA (reference sequence). The DNA for the CDR3 is TGCAGTGCTAGAGATTTAAGGACGGGACCCTACGAGCAGTACTTC. It specifies CSARDLRTGPYEQYF.

This clonotype was seen many times. The chain couples TRBV20-1 to TRBJ2-7; D is ambiguous. Germline loops: CDR1 DFQATT, CDR2 SNEGSKA (reference sequence). This CDR3 is 14 amino acids long. Trimming shortened V by 6 bases and J by 2 bases, and 17 bases separated the two germline ends. The CDR3 DNA reads as TGCAGTGCGCGAGTCGTACCTCCCCCCTACGAGCAGTACTTC. Translated: CSARVVPPPYEQYF.

This clonotype was counted many times. The chain is built from TRBV28 and TRBJ1-6; D call uncertain. Trimming left V 2 bases short and J 10 bases short, with 15 bases between. The CDR3 runs 15 residues. Germline assignment: CDR1 MDHEN and CDR2 SYDVKM. CDR3 coding DNA: TGTGCCAGCAGTTTAAGGCCACATCCCCCCTCACCCCTCCACTTT. Translated: CASSLRPHPPSPLHF. The whole variable domain, remainder taken from reference TRBV28 and TRBJ1-6, is DVKVTQSSRYLVKRTGEKVFLECVQDMDHENMFWYRQDPGLGLRLIYFSYDVKMKEKGDIPEGYSVSREKKERFSLILESASTNQTSMYLCASSLRPHPPSPLHFGNGTRLTVT.

This clonotype was seen a handful of times. This sequence joins TRBV6-1 and TRBJ2-2; 10 bases match TRBD1. The J segment lost 6 bases and the V segment lost 11 bases, leaving 3 bases of the junction unmatched. CDR3 length: 12 amino acids. Germline values: CDR1 MNHNS, CDR2 SASEGT. This chain's CDR3 is CAHDRGPGELFF. DNA for the CDR3: TGTGCCCACGACAGGGGGCCCGGGGAGCTGTTTTTT.

The chain links TRBV11-3 to TRBJ2-1, with 13 bases that match TRBD2. The CDR3 contains 16 residues. CDR1 is SGHNT, CDR2 YENEEA, per germline. J gave up 3 bases and V 4 bases, and 3 bases lay outside the gene matches. The CDR3 sequence: CASSSRTSGSYNEQFF. CDR3 DNA: TGTGCCAGCAGCTCTCGGACTAGCGGGAGCTACAATGAGCAGTTCTTC.

This clonotype was detected many times. The chain joins TRBV6-2 or TRBV6-3 to TRBJ1-1; TRBD1 matches 8 bases. CDR1 and CDR2 (germline): MNHEY, SVGEGT. CDR3 size: 14 residues. V lost 8 bases to trimming and J lost 0 bases; unmatched junction nucleotides: 5. CDR3 sequence (DNA): TGTGCCAGCCTAGCCAGGGGGCTGAACACTGAAGCTTTCTTT. Translation: CASLARGLNTEAFF.

CDR3 loop: CSARESGSSYNEQFF. CDR3 DNA sequence: TGCAGTGCTAGAGAGAGCGGGAGCTCCTACAATGAGCAGTTCTTC. The chain uses TRBV20-1 and TRBJ2-1; TRBD2 matches at 8 bases. The J segment lost 0 bases and the V segment lost 0 bases, leaving 1 base of the junction unmatched. Germline lookup yields CDR1 DFQATT and CDR2 SNEGSKA (reference sequence). There are 15 residues in the CDR3.

This clonotype is a singleton in its sample. The V gene is TRBV12-3 or TRBV12-4, the J gene TRBJ1-2; D is unresolved. V was pared by 6 bases and J by 4 bases, with 15 bases between. There are 14 residues in the CDR3. The CDR3 DNA follows: TGTGCCAGCAGCCCAGACGGGAGCCCCTATGGCTACACCTTC. This encodes CASSPDGSPYGYTF.

This rearrangement joins TRBV30 to TRBJ2-7; TRBD1 matches at 7 bases. The V gene end was trimmed by 5 bases and the J gene end by 0 bases; junction bases not matched to a gene: 7. Germline CDR1 is GTSNPN and CDR2 is SVGIG (reference sequence). The CDR3 has 14 amino acids. The CDR3 protein is CAWVRTGASYEQYF. The CDR3 DNA is TGTGCCTGGGTACGGACAGGTGCCTCCTACGAGCAGTACTTC.

On this clonotype itself: A much larger clonotype is one base distant, so this may be a read error. V usage is TRBV5-1 and J usage is TRBJ2-2; D is possibly TRBD1 or TRBD2 (5 bases each). The germline V gene has CDR1 SGHRS and CDR2 YFSETQ. The CDR3 covers 16 residues. V dropped 1 base and J dropped 3 bases, with 13 bases sitting between them. For the CDR3, the DNA is TGCGCCAGCAGCTTGTTTACAGGAGCGGACACCGGGGAGCTGTTTTTT. It is translated as CASSLFTGADTGELFF.

This clonotype was seen a few times. The chain carries TRBV6-1 and TRBJ1-5, with D tentatively TRBD1 (6 bases). V lost 2 bases to trimming and J lost 4 bases, with 18 bases between them. The germline V gene encodes CDR1 MNHNS and CDR2 SASEGT. CDR3 size: 17 residues. The DNA of the CDR3 is TGTGCCAGCAGTGAAAAGGTATTCAGGGGAGCAAATCAGCCCCAGCATTTT. Protein: CASSEKVFRGANQPQHF.

This clonotype was detected ten times or more. This chain joins TRBV12-3 or TRBV12-4 and TRBJ2-7, with unresolved D. The CDR3 covers 15 residues. Trimming stripped 4 bases from V and 3 bases from J, with 16 bases between. In DNA form, the CDR3 reads TGTGCCAGCAGTTGGGGTTGGGCAGTGGACTACGAGCAGTACTTC. It yields the protein CASSWGWAVDYEQYF.

The chain joins TRBV4-1 to TRBJ1-1; D unresolved. The germline V and J ends were trimmed by 0 bases and 6 bases, with 8 bases remaining between them. The CDR3 loop spans 13 amino acids. Germline V CDR1 and CDR2: MGHRA, YSYEKL. CDR3 protein: CASSQERGAEAFF. The CDR3 DNA reads TGCGCCAGCAGCCAAGAAAGAGGCGCTGAAGCTTTCTTT.

The gene calls are TRBV28 and TRBJ1-2, with 12 positions matching TRBD1. The length of the CDR3 is 17 residues. The V segment lost 4 bases and the J segment 4 bases; nucleotides outside the gene matches: 10. Germline V gene sequence: CDR1 MDHEN, CDR2 SYDVKM. CDR3 bases: TGTGCCAGCAGTTCCCCCATCGGGACAGGGGGCGGCTATGGCTACACCTTC. Protein product: CASSSPIGTGGGYGYTF.

The chain has TRBV4-1 and TRBJ1-1; D ambiguous. The CDR3 loop spans 13 amino acids. The germline V gene has CDR1 MGHRA and CDR2 YSYEKL. The V end was cut by 0 bases, the J end by 8 bases, with 10 bases between. The DNA of the CDR3 is TGCGCCAGCAGCCAAGATCTTCAGTTCGAAGCTTTCTTT. Its protein product is CASSQDLQFEAFF.

The J gene is TRBJ1-6, the V gene TRBV27, with D possibly matching TRBD1 (5 bases). V gave up 8 bases and J gave up 7 bases, with 15 bases separating them. Germline assignment: CDR1 MNHEY and CDR2 SMNVEV (reference sequence). The CDR3 is 14 amino acids. Here the CDR3 DNA reads TGTGCCAGCGGACTCTGGGGCGTAAATTCACCCCTCCACTTT. Translated, it gives CASGLWGVNSPLHF.

This clonotype was seen at least ten times. The V gene is TRBV7-2, the J gene TRBJ2-5, with 12 positions matching TRBD2. V gave up 5 bases and J gave up 4 bases; unmatched junction bases: 5. Germline lookup yields CDR1 SGHTA and CDR2 FQGNSA. The CDR3 runs to 15 residues. CDR3 bases: TGTGCCAGCAGCGTACTAGCGGGAGGCCTAGAGACCCAGTACTTC. Translation: CASSVLAGGLETQYF.

The V call is TRBV29-1, the J call TRBJ2-2, with D perhaps matching TRBD2 (5 bases). The V end lost 6 bases, the J end lost 9 bases, and 17 bases lay between the germline ends. The CDR3 loop spans 13 amino acids. Germline V gene sequence: CDR1 SQVTM, CDR2 ANQGSEA. The CDR3 reads CSVTRNRSRELFF. The CDR3 DNA reads as TGCAGCGTAACTAGGAACCGAAGCCGGGAGCTGTTTTTT.

This clonotype was found many times. This chain connects TRBV2 to TRBJ2-2; 8 nucleotides align to TRBD1. V lost 7 bases to trimming and J lost 3 bases; unmatched junction nucleotides: 4. The CDR3 totals 14 residues. Looked up from germline, CDR1 is SNHLY and CDR2 is FYNNEI. The CDR3 sequence: CASNRGIDTGELFF. The CDR3 DNA sequence: TGTGCCAGCAACAGGGGGATCGACACCGGGGAGCTGTTTTTT.

The chain uses TRBV7-3 and TRBJ2-3; D not resolved. Germline CDR1 and CDR2: SGHTA and FQGTGA. The CDR3 sequence is 14 residues long. Trimming took 3 bases from V and 2 from J, leaving 9 bases between them. CDR3 sequence reads: CASSFGGYTDTQYF. CDR3 nucleotides: TGTGCCAGCAGCTTCGGCGGTTACACAGATACGCAGTATTTT.

Written as DNA, the CDR3 is TGTGCCAGCGGGAGATCGGAGACCCAGTACTTC. It is translated as CASGRSETQYF. The chain joins TRBV6-1 to TRBJ2-5; D might be TRBD2 (5 bases). Per germline, CDR1 MNHNS and CDR2 SASEGT. This CDR3 comprises 11 residues. Trimming took off 8 bases at V and 5 bases at J, with 9 bases between the two ends.

The chain employs TRBV4-1 and TRBJ2-6, with 9 bases aligning to TRBD1. CDR3 length equals 17 residues. Germline loops: CDR1 MGHRA, CDR2 YSYEKL. The V segment lost 1 base and the J segment 4 bases; nucleotides outside the gene matches: 5. In DNA form, the CDR3 reads TGCGCCAGCAGCCAAGGGACAGGGGATGACGGGGCCAACGTCCTGACTTTC. Protein: CASSQGTGDDGANVLTF.

This chain joins TRBV19 and TRBJ2-5; perhaps TRBD1 as D (7 bases). The V end lost 6 bases, the J end lost 1 base, and 18 bases lay between the germline ends. The CDR3 has 16 residues. Germline V gene sequence: CDR1 LNHDA, CDR2 SQIVND (reference sequence). In DNA, the CDR3 is TGTGCCAGTAGGGGAGGCGGGACAGAACTCCAAGAGACCCAGTACTTC. It translates to CASRGGGTELQETQYF. The whole variable domain, remainder taken from reference TRBV19 and TRBJ2-5, is DGGITQSPKYLFRKEGQNVTLSCEQNLNHDAMYWYRQDPGQGLRLIYYSQIVNDFQKGDIAEGYSVSREKKESFPLTVTSAQKNPTAFYLCASRGGGTELQETQYFGPGTRLLVL.

This clonotype has ten or more counts. The genes are TRBV28 and TRBJ2-7; tentative D call: TRBD1 (5 bases). Germline values: CDR1 MDHEN, CDR2 SYDVKM. V lost 1 base and J 1 base, leaving 20 bases between the germline ends. The CDR3 consists of 18 residues. CDR3 sequence: CASSLLTLWTRTSYEQYF. CDR3 nucleotides: TGTGCCAGCAGTTTATTGACCCTTTGGACACGAACGTCCTACGAGCAGTACTTC.

This clonotype was picked up many times. The chain is built from TRBV28 and TRBJ2-7; a possible D gene is TRBD2 (5 bases). The CDR3 has 14 residues. Trimming shortened V by 5 bases and J by 0 bases, and 11 bases separated the two germline ends. Germline V lookup: CDR1 MDHEN, CDR2 SYDVKM. CDR3 DNA: TGTGCCAGCAGTGGAACGGGGAGCTCCTACGAGCAGTACTTC. Its translation is CASSGTGSSYEQYF.

There are many counts of this clonotype. The chain links TRBV6-5 to TRBJ2-7, with TRBD1 matching over 7 bases. The trim removed 0 bases at V and 3 bases at J, leaving 11 bases unmatched. The CDR3 consists of 17 residues. Looked up from germline, CDR1 is MNHEY and CDR2 is SVGAGI. Written as DNA, the CDR3 is TGTGCCAGCAGTTACTCGAAGGGCAGGGGGACAAACTACGAGCAGTACTTC. Its translation is CASSYSKGRGTNYEQYF.

This clonotype was counted between two and nine times. The gene calls are TRBV2 and TRBJ2-3; a weak D match, TRBD1 (5 bases). Trimming took 5 bases from V and 2 from J, leaving 11 bases between them. Germline CDR1 SNHLY, CDR2 FYNNEI. The CDR3 contains 14 residues. CDR3 coding DNA: TGTGCCAGCAGTATAGACAGTCACACAGATACGCAGTATTTT. Its protein product is CASSIDSHTDTQYF.

This clonotype was detected only a few times. This sequence joins TRBV28 and TRBJ2-7; 7 nucleotides line up with TRBD2. This CDR3 is 16 amino acids long. The V gene's germline CDR1 is MDHEN and CDR2 SYDVKM. V shed 3 bases, J shed 2 bases, and the junction held 10 bases outside the gene matches. For the CDR3, the DNA is TGTGCCAGCAGTTTGTGGAAGCGGGACGTTACCTACGAGCAGTACTTC. Its translation is CASSLWKRDVTYEQYF. The full variable domain, with the rest looked up from reference TRBV28 and TRBJ2-7, is DVKVTQSSRYLVKRTGEKVFLECVQDMDHENMFWYRQDPGLGLRLIYFSYDVKMKEKGDIPEGYSVSREKKERFSLILESASTNQTSMYLCASSLWKRDVTYEQYFGPGTRLTVT.